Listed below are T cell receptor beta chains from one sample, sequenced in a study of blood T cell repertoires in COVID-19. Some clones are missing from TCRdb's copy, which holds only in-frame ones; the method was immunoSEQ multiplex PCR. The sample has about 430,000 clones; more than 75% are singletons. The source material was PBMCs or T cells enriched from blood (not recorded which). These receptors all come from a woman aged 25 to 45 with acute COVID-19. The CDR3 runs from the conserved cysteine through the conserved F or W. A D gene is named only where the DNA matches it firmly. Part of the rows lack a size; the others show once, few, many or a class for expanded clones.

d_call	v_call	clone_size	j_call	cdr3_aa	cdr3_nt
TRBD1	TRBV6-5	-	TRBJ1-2	CASSPQGLQGNGYTF	TGTGCCAGCAGCCCACAGGGGCTACAAGGGAATGGCTACACCTTC
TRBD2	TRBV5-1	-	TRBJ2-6	CASRRGGAGANVLTF	TGCGCCAGCAGACGGGGGGGCGCTGGGGCCAACGTCCTGACTTTC
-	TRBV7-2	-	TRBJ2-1	CASSFSGTPLNEQFF	TGTGCCAGCAGCTTCTCCGGGACACCATTGAATGAGCAGTTCTTC
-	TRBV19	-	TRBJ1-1	CASSMGPRLGKTEAFF	TGTGCCAGTAGTATGGGCCCCAGGCTCGGGAAAACTGAAGCTTTCTTT
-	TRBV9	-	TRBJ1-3	CASSFEGTGNTIYF	TGTGCCAGCAGCTTCGAGGGAACTGGAAACACCATATATTTT
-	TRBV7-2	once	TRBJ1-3	CASSSPRQEVGNTIYF	TGTGCCAGCAGCTCCCCCCGACAGGAGGTTGGAAACACCATATATTTT
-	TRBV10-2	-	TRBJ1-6	CASGGAREYTSHNSPLHF	TGCGCCAGCGGAGGGGCCCGGGAATATACCAGCCATAATTCACCCCTCCACTTT
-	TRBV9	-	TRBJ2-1	CASSGANEQFF	TGTGCCAGCAGCGGCGCCAATGAGCAGTTCTTC
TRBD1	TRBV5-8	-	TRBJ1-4	CASSFVGRAGGEKLFF	TGTGCCAGCAGTTTTGTTGGGAGAGCAGGGGGCGAAAAACTGTTTTTT
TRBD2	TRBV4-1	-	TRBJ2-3	CASSHLSGTSGVDTQYF	TGCGCCAGCAGCCATCTCTCCGGGACTAGCGGGGTGGATACGCAGTATTTT
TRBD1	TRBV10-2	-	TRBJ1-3	CASIMDRVDGNTIYF	TGCGCCAGCATTATGGACAGGGTGGATGGAAACACCATATATTTT
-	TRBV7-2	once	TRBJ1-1	CASRGRVNTEAFF	TGTGCCAGCAGAGGCAGGGTGAACACTGAAGCTTTCTTT
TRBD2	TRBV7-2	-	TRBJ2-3	CASSFLAGGNTQYF	TGTGCCAGCAGCTTTCTGGCGGGGGGAAACACGCAGTATTTT
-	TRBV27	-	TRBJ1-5	CASSPYGGSNQPQHF	TGTGCCAGCAGTCCCTATGGGGGCTCTAATCAGCCCCAGCATTTT
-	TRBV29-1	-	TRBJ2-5	CSVGGEPQYF	TGCAGCGTTGGGGGGGAGCCCCAGTACTTC
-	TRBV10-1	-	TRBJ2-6	CASRDDYPTGANVLTF	TGCGCCAGCAGGGATGACTACCCGACTGGGGCCAACGTCCTGACTTTC
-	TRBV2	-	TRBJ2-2	CASSYQGGRSTGELFF	TGTGCCAGCAGTTACCAGGGGGGACGTAGCACCGGGGAGCTGTTTTTT
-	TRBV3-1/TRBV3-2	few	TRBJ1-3	CASSQKAASGNTIYF	TGTGCCAGCAGCCAAAAGGCGGCCTCGGGAAACACCATATATTTT
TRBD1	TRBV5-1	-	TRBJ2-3	CASSPRGTGITDTQYF	TGCGCCAGCAGCCCACGTGGGACAGGGATTACAGATACGCAGTATTTT
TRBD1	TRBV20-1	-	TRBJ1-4	CSAVDRGVFF	TGCAGTGCCGTGGACAGGGGTGTGTTTTTT
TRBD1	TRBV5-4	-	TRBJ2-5	CAIRDRGGRAQYF	TGTGCCATCCGGGACAGGGGTGGTCGGGCCCAGTACTTC
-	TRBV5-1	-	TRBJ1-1	CASKNFQGMNTEAFF	TGCGCCAGCAAAAATTTTCAGGGGATGAACACTGAAGCTTTCTTT
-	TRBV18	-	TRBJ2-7	CASSGDTYSYEQYF	TGTGCCAGCTCGGGGGACACTTACTCCTACGAGCAGTACTTC
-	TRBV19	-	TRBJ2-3	CASSNGGTQYF	TGTGCCAGTAGCAATGGCGGTACGCAGTATTTT
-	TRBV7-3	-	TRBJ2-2	CASSLIPAAGIGTGELFF	TGTGCCAGCAGCTTAATACCAGCCGCAGGGATTGGGACCGGGGAGCTGTTTTTT
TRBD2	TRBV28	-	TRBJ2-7	CASSLSGGSYEQYF	TGTGCCAGCAGTTTAAGCGGGGGGTCCTACGAGCAGTACTTC
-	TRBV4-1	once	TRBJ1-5	CASSQDEGWGDQPQHF	TGCGCCAGCAGCCAAGATGAGGGTTGGGGGGATCAGCCCCAGCATTTT
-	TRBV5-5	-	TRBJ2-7	CASSLVFLGDEQYF	TGTGCCAGCAGCTTGGTTTTTCTCGGGGACGAGCAGTACTTC
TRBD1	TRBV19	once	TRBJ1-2	CASSENRGIGGYTF	TGTGCCAGTAGTGAAAACAGGGGGATTGGCGGCTACACCTTC
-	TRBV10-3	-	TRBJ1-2	CAIQGNYGYTF	TGTGCCATTCAGGGGAACTATGGCTACACCTTC
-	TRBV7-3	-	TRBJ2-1	CASSQLPGPWPNEQFF	TGTGCCAGCAGCCAACTTCCGGGTCCATGGCCAAATGAGCAGTTCTTC
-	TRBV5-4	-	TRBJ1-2	CASSTANYGYTF	TGTGCCAGCAGCACCGCGAACTATGGCTACACCTTC
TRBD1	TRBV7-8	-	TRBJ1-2	CASSYPGGGYTF	TGTGCCAGCAGCTACCCAGGGGGTGGCTACACCTTC
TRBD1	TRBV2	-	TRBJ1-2	CASTLHRGDIYGYTF	TGTGCCAGCACCTTGCACAGGGGGGATATCTATGGCTACACCTTC
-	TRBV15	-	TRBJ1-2	CATSRAGSTYGYTF	TGTGCCACCAGCAGAGCAGGCAGCACCTATGGCTACACCTTC
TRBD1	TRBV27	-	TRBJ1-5	CASSSLFTGEDQPQHF	TGTGCCAGCAGTTCACTCTTTACAGGGGAGGATCAGCCCCAGCATTTT
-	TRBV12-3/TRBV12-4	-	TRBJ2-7	CASSFSGNYEQYF	TGTGCCAGCAGTTTTAGCGGTAACTACGAGCAGTACTTC
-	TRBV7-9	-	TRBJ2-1	CASSLESGSYNEQFF	TGTGCCAGCAGCTTAGAGTCAGGGTCTTACAATGAGCAGTTCTTC
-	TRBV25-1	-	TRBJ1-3	CASSEVRGSGNTIYF	TGTGCCAGCAGTGAAGTACGGGGTTCGGGAAACACCATATATTTT
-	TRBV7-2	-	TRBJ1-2	CATGLTGLYGYTF	TGTGCCACCGGACTAACAGGTCTCTATGGCTACACCTTC
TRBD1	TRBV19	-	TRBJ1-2	CASAPTWTGDYGYTF	TGTGCCAGCGCACCGACGTGGACAGGGGATTATGGCTACACCTTC